The rows below give T cell receptor beta chains drawn from one sample of a study of metastatic and nonmetastatic thyroid tumors. Through MiXCR, TCRdb re-clonotyped the PCR reads. The repertoire consists of 25,000 to 35,000 clones, with 10% to 11% occurring once and the leading ten covering about a sixth. What was sequenced was blood. The receptors come from a female donor with papillary thyroid cancer or a benign thyroid nodule (not recorded which). Some clones in this sample may be carry-over from other donors' samples. Both conserved end residues are part of each CDR3. D genes are given only for firm matches. The size entry gives how often the clone was seen (once, few, many) or a class if it is expanded.

V	D	size	J	CDR3	DNA
TRBV30	-	many	TRBJ2-2	CAWSSNTGELFF	TGTGCCTGGAGCTCTAACACCGGGGAGCTGTTTTTT
TRBV27	TRBD1	many	TRBJ1-2	CASSRTGGHVYGYTF	TGTGCCAGCAGTAGGACAGGTGGGCATGTCTATGGCTACACCTTC
TRBV6-2/TRBV6-3	-	many	TRBJ2-7	CASSPRGWGRSYEQYF	TGTGCCAGCAGCCCCCGGGGGTGGGGAAGGTCCTACGAGCAGTACTTC
TRBV5-6	TRBD1	few	TRBJ2-4	CASSLEQGLRNIQYF	TGTGCCAGCAGCTTGGAACAGGGGTTGCGAAACATTCAGTACTTC
TRBV28	-	few	TRBJ1-6	CASSFAPRTQNSPLHF	TGTGCCAGCAGTTTCGCCCCCCGGACCCAAAATTCACCCCTCCACTTT
TRBV30	-	many	TRBJ1-6	CAWSAPPSPLHF	TGTGCCTGGAGTGCCCCCCCGTCACCCCTCCACTTT
TRBV30	-	many	TRBJ1-5	CACTQGGNQPQHF	TGTGCCTGCACTCAGGGAGGCAATCAGCCCCAGCATTTT
TRBV9	-	many	TRBJ2-3	CASSVGGGSTDTQYF	TGTGCCAGCAGCGTAGGGGGCGGTAGCACAGATACGCAGTATTTT
TRBV4-1	TRBD2	many	TRBJ2-1	CASSQGTSGSSYNEQFF	TGCGCCAGCAGCCAAGGGACTAGCGGGAGCTCCTACAATGAGCAGTTCTTC
TRBV7-2	-	many	TRBJ1-4	CASSTTGDEKLFF	TGTGCCAGCAGCACAACAGGAGACGAAAAACTGTTTTTT
TRBV4-1	-	many	TRBJ1-4	CASSQGGGPLNEKLFF	TGCGCCAGCAGCCAAGGAGGGGGACCGCTTAATGAAAAACTGTTTTTT